This T cell receptor (beta chain) was recorded in a study of siplizumab effects on memory and regulatory T cells. Sequencing was performed with immunoSEQ multiplex PCR; in TCRdb, only in-frame clones are kept and a portion is missing. The sample lists around 100,000 clones; around 90% were seen once. Germline trimming cut 2 bases from V and 2 bases from J; bases unmatched to any gene: 5. Germline lookup yields CDR1 MGHDK and CDR2 SYGVNS. The CDR3 runs 15 residues. The TCR comes from a human donor in good health. Some clones in this sample may be carry-over from other donors' samples. V gene TRBV25-1 combines with J gene TRBJ2-7; 8 nucleotides line up with TRBD2. Input material: CD4+ T cells sorted from blood. CDR3: CASSESGSVPYEQYF. The CDR3 DNA sequence: TGTGCCAGCAGTGAAAGCGGGAGTGTGCCCTACGAGCAGTACTTC.